The source of this T cell receptor (beta chain) is a study of blood T cell repertoires in COVID-19. As originally analysed: Counts of nucleated cells, estimated from reference gene primer amplification, were obtained. Repertoires were generated with immunoSEQ multiplex PCR, while TCRdb's copy carries only in-frame clones and drops some. The V and J calls and clone size were taken over from that table, and D and trimming were inferred from the DNA. The sample shows about 300,000 clones, 85% to 90% of them seen only once. CDR1 is LGHNA and CDR2 is YNFKEQ in the germline V gene. V lost 2 bases and J lost 5; bases outside the gene matches: 5. The CDR3 has 15 amino acids.

The specimen was peripheral blood. The sequence was collected from a woman aged 50 to 65 with COVID-19, enrolled during active disease. The chain joins TRBV4-2 to TRBJ1-5; 8 bases fit TRBD1. The CDR3 protein is CASSQLGQGDQPQHF. The CDR3 DNA follows: TGTGCCAGCAGCCAACTAGGACAGGGCGATCAGCCCCAGCATTTT.